Reported below is one TCR beta chain. As yet, its antigen is unknown. CDR1 is MNHEY and CDR2 is SMNVEV in the germline V gene (reference sequence). The CDR3 contains 16 residues. V was shortened by 5 bases and J by 4 bases, with 18 bases between the two germline ends. This entry is derived from a study of T-cell reconstitution after alpha-beta-depleted transplantation in children. General observations from the study: Fresh T-cell production supplied most of the T-cell counts and diversity seen one year after transplant. Approximately two months post-transplant, alpha-beta T cells reportedly originated from several hundred expanded graft clones. Surviving recipient T cells and thymic progenitors produced the high day-60 TCRbeta diversity seen in some patients.

The authors prepared the TCRbeta library with unique molecular identifiers. One entry per CDR3 protein, called by TCRdb with MiXCR from the PCR reads. The table lists fewer than 550,000 distinct CDR3 sequences, over 10% of them singletons, with 14% in the top ten. The sample was PBMCs, mostly from graft donor cells, taken 180 days after TCRalphabeta/CD19-depleted stem cell transplant. The genes are TRBV27 and TRBJ2-1; TRBD1 might be the D (5 bases). The TCR sequence derives from a female patient aged 2-9 years who had a stem cell transplant for aplastic anemia, so the T cells may come from the graft donor. DNA of the CDR3: TGTGCCAGCAGTCATAGACCGGCCAGGGTGTACAATGAGCAGTTCTTC. It specifies CASSHRPARVYNEQFF.